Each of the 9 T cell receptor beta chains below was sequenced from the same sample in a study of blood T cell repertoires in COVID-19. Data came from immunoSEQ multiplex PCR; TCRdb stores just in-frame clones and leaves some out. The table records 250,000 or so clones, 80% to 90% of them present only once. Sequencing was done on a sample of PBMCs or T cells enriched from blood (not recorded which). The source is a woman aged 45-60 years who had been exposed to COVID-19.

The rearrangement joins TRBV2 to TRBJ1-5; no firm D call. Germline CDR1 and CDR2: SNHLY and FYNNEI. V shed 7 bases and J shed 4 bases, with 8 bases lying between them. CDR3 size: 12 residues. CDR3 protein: CASTSSNQPQHF. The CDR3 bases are TGTGCCAGCACCAGTTCAAATCAGCCCCAGCATTTT. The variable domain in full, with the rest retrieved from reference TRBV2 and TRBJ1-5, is EPEVTQTPSHQVTQMGQEVILRCVPISNHLYFYWYRQILGQKVEFLVSFYNNEISEKSEIFDDQFSVERPDGSNFTLKIRSTKLEDSAMYFCASTSSNQPQHFGDGTRLSIL.

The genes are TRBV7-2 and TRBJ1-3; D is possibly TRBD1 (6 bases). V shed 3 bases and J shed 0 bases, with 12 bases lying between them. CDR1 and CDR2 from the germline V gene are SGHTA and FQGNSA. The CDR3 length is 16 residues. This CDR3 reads CASSFPDRLSGNTIYF. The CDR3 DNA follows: TGTGCCAGCAGCTTCCCTGACAGGCTCTCTGGAAACACCATATATTTT.

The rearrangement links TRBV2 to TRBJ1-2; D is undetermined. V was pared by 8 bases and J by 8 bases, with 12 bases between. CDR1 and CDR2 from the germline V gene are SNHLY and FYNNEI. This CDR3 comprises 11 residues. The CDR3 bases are TGTGCCAGCGCGGTCCAGTACGGCTACACCTTC. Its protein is CASAVQYGYTF.

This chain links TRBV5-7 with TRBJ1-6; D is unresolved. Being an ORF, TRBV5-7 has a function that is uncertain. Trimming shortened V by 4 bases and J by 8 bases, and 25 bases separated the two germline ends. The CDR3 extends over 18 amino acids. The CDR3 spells CASSLISSGRNLDSPLHF. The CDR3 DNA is TGTGCCAGCAGCCTTATTTCCTCAGGCCGCAACTTGGATTCACCCCTCCACTTT.

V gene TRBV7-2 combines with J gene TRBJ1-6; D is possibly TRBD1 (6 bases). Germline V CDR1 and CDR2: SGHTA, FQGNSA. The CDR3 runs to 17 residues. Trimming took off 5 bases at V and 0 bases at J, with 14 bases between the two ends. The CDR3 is CASSQQGRSSYNSPLHF. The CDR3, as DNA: TGTGCCAGCAGCCAACAGGGCCGGAGCTCCTATAATTCACCCCTCCACTTT.

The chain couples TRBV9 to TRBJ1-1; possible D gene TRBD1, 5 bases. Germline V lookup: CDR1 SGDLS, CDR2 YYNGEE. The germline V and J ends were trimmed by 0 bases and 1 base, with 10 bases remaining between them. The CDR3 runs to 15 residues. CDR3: CASSVAGGGNTEAFF. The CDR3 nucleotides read TGTGCCAGCAGCGTAGCTGGGGGAGGGAACACTGAAGCTTTCTTT.

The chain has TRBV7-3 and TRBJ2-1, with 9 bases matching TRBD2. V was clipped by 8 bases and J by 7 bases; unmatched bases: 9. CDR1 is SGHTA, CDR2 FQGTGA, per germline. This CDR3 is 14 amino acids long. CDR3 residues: CASSQSGGKNEQFF. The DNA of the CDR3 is TGTGCCAGCTCACAGAGCGGGGGGAAAAATGAGCAGTTCTTC.

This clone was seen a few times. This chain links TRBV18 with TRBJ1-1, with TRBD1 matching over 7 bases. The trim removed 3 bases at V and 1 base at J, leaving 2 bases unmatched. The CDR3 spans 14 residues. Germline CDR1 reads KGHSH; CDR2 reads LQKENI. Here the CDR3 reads CASSPTGTNTEAFF. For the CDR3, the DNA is TGTGCCAGCTCACCGACAGGGACGAACACTGAAGCTTTCTTT.

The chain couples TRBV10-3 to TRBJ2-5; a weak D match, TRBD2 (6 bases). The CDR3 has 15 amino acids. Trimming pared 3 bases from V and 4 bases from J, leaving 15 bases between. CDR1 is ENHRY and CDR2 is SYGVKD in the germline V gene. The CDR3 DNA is TGTGCCATCAGTGAACGGCGGGGCCACTCAGAGACCCAGTACTTC. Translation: CAISERRGHSETQYF.